A single sample gave rise to the 8 T cell receptor beta chains below, sequenced in a study of tumor T cells in aggressive B-cell lymphoma. Data came from immunoSEQ multiplex PCR; TCRdb stores just in-frame clones and leaves some out. The data contain about 7,900 clones, about 80% of them singletons. The sample was tumor tissue. The receptors originated from an adult with diffuse large B cell lymphoma.

The rearrangement uses TRBV7-2 and TRBJ2-3, with D perhaps matching TRBD2 (6 bases). Trimming stripped 5 bases from V and 2 bases from J, with 14 bases between. The CDR3 spans 15 residues. CDR1 SGHTA and CDR2 FQGNSA come from the germline V gene. The CDR3 is CASSLRRGLTDTQYF. In DNA form, the CDR3 reads TGTGCCAGCAGCCTCCGGAGGGGCCTCACAGATACGCAGTATTTT.

This rearrangement joins TRBV5-1 to TRBJ2-5; a possible D gene is TRBD2 (5 bases). The CDR3 contains 13 residues. Trimming stripped 1 base from V and 3 bases from J, with 7 bases between. Germline assignment: CDR1 SGHRS and CDR2 YFSETQ. The CDR3 region is CASSLSGKETQYF. In nucleotides, the CDR3 is TGCGCCAGCAGCTTGAGCGGAAAAGAGACCCAGTACTTC.

This chain connects TRBV5-1 to TRBJ2-1; 9 nucleotides line up with TRBD1. V gave up 4 bases and J gave up 1 base; unmatched junction bases: 6. CDR1 is SGHRS, CDR2 YFSETQ, per germline. The CDR3 sequence is 16 residues long. Written as DNA, the CDR3 is TGCGCCAGCAGCCTAAGACAGGGGGGGTCCTACAATGAGCAGTTCTTC. Its translation is CASSLRQGGSYNEQFF.

The rearrangement joins TRBV5-6 to TRBJ2-3, with D tentatively TRBD2 (6 bases). Per germline, CDR1 SGHDT and CDR2 YYEEEE. Trimming stripped 0 bases from V and 0 bases from J, with 8 bases between. CDR3 length equals 15 residues. CDR3 residues: CASSLVGTSTDTQYF. CDR3 bases: TGTGCCAGCAGCTTGGTGGGGACTAGCACAGATACGCAGTATTTT.

This clone came up once. The rearrangement links TRBV6-5 to TRBJ2-3; 8 bases line up with TRBD1. The CDR3 extends over 14 amino acids. From germline, CDR1 is MNHEY and CDR2 SVGAGI. V dropped 6 bases and J dropped 3; count of bases not matched to a gene: 5. CDR3 DNA sequence: TGTGCCAGCAGCCCGGGACAGGAGACAGATACGCAGTATTTT. Its protein is CASSPGQETDTQYF.

A few counts support this clone. The gene calls are TRBV27 and TRBJ1-5, with D tentatively TRBD1 (6 bases). CDR3 length equals 15 residues. Trimming shortened V by 3 bases and J by 3 bases, and 12 bases separated the two germline ends. Germline lookup yields CDR1 MNHEY and CDR2 SMNVEV (reference sequence). The CDR3 bases are TGTGCCAGCAGTTTCTCAGGGGAGCCCAATCAGCCCCAGCATTTT. This gives the protein CASSFSGEPNQPQHF.

The chain is built from TRBV28 and TRBJ1-1; 7 bases match TRBD1. The CDR3 is 13 residues long. Germline assignment: CDR1 MDHEN and CDR2 SYDVKM. With V trimmed by 6 bases and J by 0 bases, 1 base remained unmatched. DNA for the CDR3: TGTGCCAGCAGGGGACAGTTGAACACTGAAGCTTTCTTT. Translation gives CASRGQLNTEAFF.

The gene calls are TRBV11-2 and TRBJ2-1, with 9 bases aligning to TRBD2. CDR3 size: 16 residues. Trimming cost V 5 bases and J 3 bases; bases outside gene matches: 8. The germline V gene encodes CDR1 SGHAT and CDR2 FQNNGV. The DNA for the CDR3 is TGTGCCAGCAGCCGAAATAGCGGGAGTATCTACAATGAGCAGTTCTTC. Its protein is CASSRNSGSIYNEQFF.